This TCR beta chain was documented in a study of metastatic and nonmetastatic thyroid tumors. At the level of the study: Comparative analysis of repertoires was undertaken across blood and tumor or nodule tissue obtained from malignant and benign thyroid patients. Study conclusions and caveats: A significant increase in TCR beta diversity was reportedly seen in malignant thyroid tumors relative to benign nodules, in blood and tumor.

On this clone itself: Its antigen is as yet unknown. A clone one base away is much larger, so this may be a read error.

Original data processing: What underpinned the distant-metastasis classifier for papillary thyroid cancer was the set of CDR3 differences across clinicopathological groups. TCRdb re-clonotyped the PCR reads through MiXCR. The V and J calls, along with clone size, are taken from TCRdb and not from the paper's own processing. The data hold some 90,000 clones, with about 9.1% observed a single time. Germline loops: CDR1 SGHTA, CDR2 FQGNSA. The V and J ends lost 2 bases and 3 bases respectively, with 10 bases between them. The CDR3 extends over 14 amino acids. Patients were all untreated before their thyroid surgery.

This sequence was found in a female donor with papillary thyroid cancer or a benign thyroid nodule (not recorded which). Some clones in this sample may be carry-over from other donors' samples. Sequencing was carried out using blood. The chain is built from TRBV7-2 and TRBJ2-5; D is unresolved. Here the CDR3 reads CASSLRNFKETQYF. The CDR3 DNA follows: TGTGCCAGCAGCTTACGAAACTTCAAAGAGACCCAGTACTTC.